This T cell receptor (beta chain) was sequenced during a study of blood T cell repertoires in COVID-19. In the study overall: COVID-19 samples collected from the United States, Italy and Spain covered acute and convalescent phases. PBMCs, B-cell-depleted T cells, or T cells were the source of the cDNA or gDNA that made up the material.

Repertoires were generated with immunoSEQ multiplex PCR, while TCRdb's copy carries only in-frame clones and drops some. Of about 75,000 clones in the sample, 87% were seen once. CDR1 and CDR2 from the germline V gene are SGHDT and YYEEEE. The CDR3 loop spans 14 amino acids. The V and J ends lost 4 bases and 5 bases respectively, with 12 bases between them. This receptor was obtained from a woman in her forties or fifties with acute or convalescent COVID-19. Sequenced input: peripheral blood. The V call is TRBV5-6, the J call TRBJ1-4; no reliable D call. The CDR3 sequence is CASSRRGANEKLFF. The CDR3 region has the DNA TGTGCCAGCAGCCGACGGGGAGCGAATGAAAAACTGTTTTTT.